This TCR beta chain originates from a study of cytomegalovirus exposure and HLA in healthy donors. Primers: 60 Vbeta forward and 13 Jbeta reverse. Produced via immunoSEQ multiplex PCR; TCRdb's table is partial and in-frame only. The listing records tens of thousands of clones. V lost 2 bases, J lost 3 bases, and 11 bases lay in between. This CDR3 contains 14 residues. CDR1 and CDR2 from the germline V gene are KGHSH and LQKENI. The sample was PBMCs. The chain has TRBV18 and TRBJ2-7; D might be TRBD2 (6 bases). The TCR was taken from a woman aged 55-69 years in good health and CMV-seronegative. The DNA for the CDR3 is TGTGCCAGCTCACCAGGGACTGAGCTCTACGAGCAGTACTTC. Protein sequence: CASSPGTELYEQYF.